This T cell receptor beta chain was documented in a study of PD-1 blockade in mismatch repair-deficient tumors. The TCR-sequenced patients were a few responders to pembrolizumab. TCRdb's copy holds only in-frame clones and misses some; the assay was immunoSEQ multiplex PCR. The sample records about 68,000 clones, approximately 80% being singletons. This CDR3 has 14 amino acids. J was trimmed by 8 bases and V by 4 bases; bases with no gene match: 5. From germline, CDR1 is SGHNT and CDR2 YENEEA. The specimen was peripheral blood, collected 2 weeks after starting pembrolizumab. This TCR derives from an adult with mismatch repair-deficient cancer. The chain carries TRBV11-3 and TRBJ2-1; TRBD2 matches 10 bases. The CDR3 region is CASSSSGSLYEQFF. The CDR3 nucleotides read TGTGCCAGCAGCTCTAGCGGGAGTTTGTATGAGCAGTTCTTC.